One and the same sample provided the 25 T cell receptor beta chains below, sequenced in a study of blood T cell repertoires in COVID-19. Here immunoSEQ multiplex PCR was the method, and the copy in TCRdb shows in-frame clones only, minus some. The sample records about 360,000 clones, 65% to 90% being singletons. Sequencing was carried out using peripheral blood. Receptors were obtained from an older woman with COVID-19, enrolled during active disease.

The chain couples TRBV7-2 to TRBJ2-5; 7 bases agree with TRBD1. In germline, CDR1 is SGHTA, CDR2 FQGNSA. The CDR3 sequence is 15 residues long. Trimming at V came to 5 bases and at J to 4 bases, leaving 10 bases not matched to a gene. CDR3 in amino acids: CASSARQGGRETQYF. In DNA, the CDR3 is TGTGCCAGCAGCGCCCGACAGGGCGGGCGAGAGACCCAGTACTTC.

The CDR3 bases are TGTGCCAGCAGCTTGGTCGGGGAGCGCTACACCTTC. Protein sequence: CASSLVGERYTF. The chain is built from TRBV5-8 and TRBJ1-2; D ambiguous. This CDR3 comprises 12 residues. CDR1 SGHTS and CDR2 YDEGEE come from the germline V gene. V shed 0 bases and J shed 9 bases, with 9 bases lying between them.

This clone was found a few times. V is TRBV7-2 and J is TRBJ2-7, with D tentatively TRBD2 (5 bases). The germline CDR1 and CDR2 sequences are SGHTA and FQGNSA. Deletions cut 5 bases from V and 7 bases from J, with 18 bases between. CDR3 length: 14 residues. CDR3 nucleotides: TGTGCCAGCAGCCCAGAGACGGACTTCTGGGAGCAGTACTTC. It yields the protein CASSPETDFWEQYF.

J is TRBJ2-5 and V is TRBV5-1; D not resolved. The V end lost 6 bases, the J end lost 2 bases, and 14 bases lay between the germline ends. This CDR3 spans 14 amino acids. Germline V lookup: CDR1 SGHRS, CDR2 YFSETQ. Here the CDR3 reads CASKFLPSQETQYF. CDR3 in DNA: TGCGCCAGCAAATTCCTCCCTAGTCAAGAGACCCAGTACTTC.

The chain has TRBV18 and TRBJ1-5; D is unclear. The CDR3 is 16 residues long. Trimming took 1 base from V and 4 from J, leaving 14 bases between them. Germline V gene sequence: CDR1 KGHSH, CDR2 LQKENI. The CDR3 DNA reads as TGTGCCAGCTCACCACGATCTCCGGGTCAAAATCAGCCCCAGCATTTT. Translating gives CASSPRSPGQNQPQHF.

The rearrangement joins TRBV2 to TRBJ2-2, with a tentative D call TRBD1 (6 bases). Germline values: CDR1 SNHLY, CDR2 FYNNEI. V was clipped by 7 bases and J by 7 bases, with 13 bases between them. This CDR3 comprises 13 residues. The DNA of the CDR3 is TGTGCCAGCACCCCGATAGGGGGCGGGGAGCTGTTTTTT. Its translation: CASTPIGGGELFF.

This clone was recorded a few times. The J gene is TRBJ2-7, the V gene TRBV5-1; a weak D match, TRBD2 (5 bases). Germline V lookup: CDR1 SGHRS, CDR2 YFSETQ. V was clipped by 3 bases and J by 0 bases, with 13 bases between them. The CDR3 is 15 amino acids. In nucleotides, the CDR3 is TGCGCCAGCAGCTCTGGCGCGGGCAGCTCCTACGAGCAGTACTTC. It is translated as CASSSGAGSSYEQYF.

V is TRBV24-1 and J is TRBJ2-2, with 9 bases fitting TRBD1. The CDR3 loop spans 17 amino acids. In germline, CDR1 is KGHDR, CDR2 SFDVKD. V lost 3 bases, J lost 0 bases, and 4 bases stayed unmatched. Here the CDR3 reads CATSDVGTGTNTGELFF. In DNA form, the CDR3 reads TGTGCCACCAGTGATGTGGGGACAGGGACGAACACCGGGGAGCTGTTTTTT.

The V call is TRBV9, the J call TRBJ2-7; TRBD1 is a possible D gene (6 bases). This CDR3 region has 12 residues. Trimming left V 2 bases short and J 6 bases short, with 9 bases between. Germline V lookup: CDR1 SGDLS, CDR2 YYNGEE. The CDR3 spells CASSVDSREQYF. The CDR3 nucleotides are TGTGCCAGCAGCGTGGACAGTCGCGAGCAGTACTTC.

V is TRBV5-6 and J is TRBJ1-2; the match to TRBD1 covers 9 bases. Germline V CDR1 and CDR2: SGHDT, YYEEEE. The V segment lost 3 bases and the J segment 4 bases; nucleotides outside the gene matches: 4. The CDR3 extends over 14 amino acids. CDR3 residues: CASSWGQGSYGYTF. The CDR3 region has the DNA TGTGCCAGCAGCTGGGGACAGGGATCCTATGGCTACACCTTC.

V is TRBV2 and J is TRBJ2-7; 7 nucleotides line up with TRBD1. The length of the CDR3 is 13 residues. V dropped 2 bases and J dropped 7; count of bases not matched to a gene: 5. Germline-derived CDR1 and CDR2 are SNHLY and FYNNEI. DNA of the CDR3: TGTGCCAGCAGTGAAAGGGGGCAAGGAGAGCAGTACTTC. Protein product: CASSERGQGEQYF.

V and J are TRBV11-2 and TRBJ1-4; 8 bases match TRBD1. This CDR3 contains 14 residues. Germline CDR1 is SGHAT and CDR2 is FQNNGV. Unmatched junction bases numbered 7, after V lost 6 bases and J lost 7 bases. The DNA of the CDR3 is TGTGCCAGCAGATACAACAGGGGGGTTGAAAAACTGTTTTTT. This translates into CASRYNRGVEKLFF. Supplemented by reference TRBV11-2 and TRBJ1-4, the full variable domain reads EAGVAQSPRYKIIEKRQSVAFWCNPISGHATLYWYQQILGQGPKLLIQFQNNGVVDDSQLPKDRFSAERLKGVDSTLKIQPAKLEDSAVYLCASRYNRGVEKLFFGSGTQLSVL.

The chain recombines TRBV7-9 with TRBJ1-2; D unresolved. V dropped 7 bases and J dropped 1 base, with 10 bases sitting between them. This CDR3 comprises 13 residues. The V gene's germline CDR1 is SEHNR and CDR2 FQNEAQ (reference sequence). CDR3 protein: CASTPPGNYGYTF. In nucleotides, the CDR3 is TGTGCCAGCACCCCCCCGGGTAACTATGGCTACACCTTC.

The chain employs TRBV6-2 or TRBV6-3 and TRBJ1-5; D possibly corresponds to TRBD1 (5 bases). Trimming took 6 bases from V and 4 from J, leaving 16 bases between them. The CDR3 length is 15 residues. Germline assignment: CDR1 MNHEY and CDR2 SVGEGT. The DNA of the CDR3 is TGTGCCAGCAGCTTACAGGCGGGGCTAAATCAGCCCCAGCATTTT. It translates to CASSLQAGLNQPQHF.

The chain has TRBV9 and TRBJ2-5; D is unresolved. V was shortened by 0 bases and J by 1 base, with 16 bases between the two germline ends. This CDR3 comprises 17 residues. Germline CDR1 is SGDLS and CDR2 is YYNGEE. This CDR3 reads CASSVGSPRGSQETQYF. In nucleotides, the CDR3 is TGTGCCAGCAGCGTAGGGTCCCCCCGAGGTAGCCAAGAGACCCAGTACTTC. Combining the CDR3 with reference TRBV9 and TRBJ2-5 gives the whole variable domain DSGVTQTPKHLITATGQRVTLRCSPRSGDLSVYWYQQSLDQGLQFLIQYYNGEERAKGNILERFSAQQFPDLHSELNLSSLELGDSALYFCASSVGSPRGSQETQYFGPGTRLLVL.

This chain connects TRBV4-1 to TRBJ2-2, with TRBD1 matching over 7 bases. J lost 8 bases, V lost 1 base, and 7 bases had no gene match. Germline CDR1 is MGHRA and CDR2 is YSYEKL. The CDR3 length is 15 residues. The CDR3 sequence: CASSQGQGYVGELFF. The CDR3, as DNA: TGCGCCAGCAGCCAAGGACAGGGTTATGTAGGGGAGCTGTTTTTT.

This clone was recorded once. The chain carries TRBV3-1 (or the pseudogene TRBV3-2) and TRBJ2-7; tentatively, D is TRBD1 (6 bases). This CDR3 region has 17 residues. Trimming took off 1 base at V and 0 bases at J, with 16 bases between the two ends. Germline lookup yields CDR1 LGHDT and CDR2 YNNKEL (reference sequence). In nucleotides, the CDR3 is TGTGCCAGCAGCCAAGGCTTTGGACAGCGGATCTCCTACGAGCAGTACTTC. Translating gives CASSQGFGQRISYEQYF.

The rearrangement joins TRBV11-2 to TRBJ1-3; D gene ambiguous. The CDR3 contains 15 residues. Trimming cost V 1 base and J 3 bases, with 10 bases left between them. Germline values: CDR1 SGHAT, CDR2 FQNNGV. The CDR3 loop is CASSLVRSYGNTIYF. The CDR3 DNA reads as TGTGCCAGCAGCTTAGTGAGGTCTTATGGAAACACCATATATTTT.

This clone was seen a few times. The gene calls are TRBV9 and TRBJ1-2, with a possible D match to TRBD1 (5 bases). V lost 1 base, J lost 1 base, and 11 bases lay in between. The CDR3 has 15 residues. CDR1 and CDR2 (germline): SGDLS, YYNGEE. The CDR3 here is CASSVNQGLNYGYTF. CDR3 nucleotide sequence: TGTGCCAGCAGCGTAAATCAGGGACTTAACTATGGCTACACCTTC.

The chain is built from TRBV7-3 and TRBJ2-7; D possibly corresponds to TRBD2 (5 bases). V lost 5 bases and J lost 2, with 7 bases in between. Germline loops: CDR1 SGHTA, CDR2 FQGTGA. This CDR3 region has 12 residues. In DNA form, the CDR3 reads TGTGCCAGCAGCCCCGGGACCTACGAGCAGTACTTC. It translates to CASSPGTYEQYF.

This rearrangement joins TRBV5-5 to TRBJ1-4; TRBD1 might be the D (6 bases). V was clipped by 4 bases and J by 8 bases, with 15 bases between them. This CDR3 has 14 amino acids. CDR1 is SGHKS and CDR2 is YYEKEE in the germline V gene (reference sequence). The CDR3 DNA reads as TGTGCCAGCAGCCGGGACATGCGCGAGGAAAAACTGTTTTTT. Protein product: CASSRDMREEKLFF.

In its sample, this clone was seen a few times. The gene calls are TRBV3-1 (or the pseudogene TRBV3-2) and TRBJ1-2; D uncertain. The length of the CDR3 is 15 residues. Germline lookup yields CDR1 LGHDT and CDR2 YNNKEL (reference sequence). With 2 bases removed from V and 1 base from J, the gap between germline ends came to 11 bases. The DNA of the CDR3 is TGTGCCAGCAGCCAATTACAGTCCGGTAACTATGGCTACACCTTC. Amino acid sequence: CASSQLQSGNYGYTF.

V and J are TRBV30 and TRBJ1-2; 12 positions match TRBD1. CDR3 size: 16 residues. V was pared by 1 base and J by 5 bases, with 8 bases of the junction left unmatched. CDR1 GTSNPN and CDR2 SVGIG come from the germline V gene (reference sequence). In nucleotides, the CDR3 is TGTGCCTGGAGTGACCCGGGACAGGGGGCCTCGTATGGCTACACCTTC. This sequence encodes CAWSDPGQGASYGYTF.

The chain is built from TRBV2 and TRBJ1-5; D is uncertain. CDR1 is SNHLY, CDR2 FYNNEI, per germline. CDR3 length equals 13 residues. The germline V and J ends were trimmed by 3 bases and 3 bases, with 6 bases remaining between them. CDR3 DNA: TGTGCCAGCAGTGATGAGGTCAATCAGCCCCAGCATTTT. It translates to CASSDEVNQPQHF.

This clone was seen a handful of times. The chain couples TRBV4-1 to TRBJ1-2; 8 nucleotides line up with TRBD1. Per the germline V gene, CDR1 is MGHRA and CDR2 is YSYEKL. The junction had 6 bases not matched to a gene; V was cut back by 3 bases and J by 6 bases. This CDR3 has 14 amino acids. As DNA, the CDR3 is TGCGCCAGCAGCCATCTTCAGGGGGCGGATGGCTACACCTTC. It codes for CASSHLQGADGYTF.